This T cell receptor (beta chain) was identified during a study of T cell responses to AZD1222 COVID-19 vaccine. Notes on the study in general: White British ancestry dominated among donors, who included more females, and clonal diversity was possibly underestimated.

With regard to this clone: Its antigen remains unknown.

Assay used: immunoSEQ multiplex PCR; TCRdb lists only in-frame clones, some missing. This sample has fewer than 150,000 clones, with about 89% found just once. The V gene lost 5 bases and the J gene lost 0 bases, with 3 bases spanning the gap. The germline V gene encodes CDR1 SGHTA and CDR2 FQGNSA. CDR3 size: 12 residues. The sample here was peripheral blood, taken 28 days after the second AZD1222 dose. This TCR was recovered from an adult who received the AZD1222 COVID-19 vaccine. The rearrangement joins TRBV7-2 to TRBJ2-3; D not resolved. CDR3 bases: TGTGCCAGCAGCGGGAGCACAGATACGCAGTATTTT. Its translation is CASSGSTDTQYF.